This note documents a single TCR beta chain sequence. The source of the sample is a study of blood T cell repertoires in COVID-19. Study-wide background: Acute-phase and convalescent COVID-19 samples originated in the United States, Italy and Spain. Nucleic acid was either cDNA or gDNA, and it came from T cells, B-cell-depleted T cells, or PBMCs.

This CDR3 spans 16 amino acids. Between the trimmed V and J ends, which lost 3 bases and 2 bases, there was a span of 14 bases. The germline V gene has CDR1 KGHSH and CDR2 LQKENI. Authors' analysis steps: Estimated nucleated cell counts came from reference gene primer amplification. Method: immunoSEQ multiplex PCR; TCRdb's copy keeps in-frame clones and lacks some. The V and J calls and the clone size are those of that table, but D and trimming were determined from the DNA. The sample lists about 120,000 clones; 76% were seen once. This clonotype originated in a woman older than 75 with acute or convalescent COVID-19. The chain has TRBV18 and TRBJ1-3; weak D call: TRBD1 (5 bases). Sequences were obtained from peripheral blood. For the CDR3, the DNA is TGTGCCAGCTCACCGCCTATGTGGGGGGCTGGAAACACCATATATTTT. This translates into CASSPPMWGAGNTIYF.